This TCR beta chain was documented in a study of T cells in Graves' hyperthyroidism and ophthalmopathy. For the study at large: Peripheral blood collection took place at initial diagnosis, before any treatment.

V trimming: 7 bases; J trimming: 2 bases; junction bases outside the gene matches: 2. The germline V gene has CDR1 SGHNT and CDR2 YENEEA. The CDR3 is made up of 14 amino acids. It was RNA transcripts that yielded the amplified TCR beta CDR3 regions. The HTBI primer set was used in a first-round RT-PCR of the TCR CDR3. From the multiplex PCR reads, TCRdb called clonotypes with MiXCR, one entry per CDR3 protein. The sample lists around 360,000 distinct CDR3 sequences, approximately 14% occurring once. Study findings and constraints: Most thyroid clonotypes expanded above 0.001 were also detected in blood.

This clonotype has at least ten counts. Its antigen remains unknown. Ophthalmopathy patients all had a Clinical Activity Score of at least 3, a NOSPECS grade of at least 4 and disease under 3 months old. PBMCs came from 8.5 to 10 ml fresh peripheral blood. The chain joins TRBV11-3 to TRBJ2-2, with 9 bases that match TRBD1. Sequencing input: blood. The sequence derives from a woman aged 55-69 years with Graves' ophthalmopathy. The DNA for the CDR3 is TGTGCCAGCAACAGGGGGCTAAACACCGGGGAGCTGTTTTTT. Translated, it gives CASNRGLNTGELFF.